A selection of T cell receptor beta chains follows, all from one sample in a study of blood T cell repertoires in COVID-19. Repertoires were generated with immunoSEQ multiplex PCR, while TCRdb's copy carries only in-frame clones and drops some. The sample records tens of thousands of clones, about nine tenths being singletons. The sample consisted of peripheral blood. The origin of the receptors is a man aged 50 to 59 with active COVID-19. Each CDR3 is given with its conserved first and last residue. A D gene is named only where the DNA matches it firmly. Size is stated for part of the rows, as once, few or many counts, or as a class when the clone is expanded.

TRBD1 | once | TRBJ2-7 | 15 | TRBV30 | CAWSVKGTGSGEQYF | TGTGCCTGGAGTGTGAAGGGGACAGGGTCGGGTGAGCAGTACTTC
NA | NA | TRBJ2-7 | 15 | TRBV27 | CASSWLRVPTPEQYF | TGTGCCAGCAGCTGGCTCCGGGTCCCCACGCCCGAGCAGTACTTC
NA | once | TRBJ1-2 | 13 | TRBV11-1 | CASSLRQSYGYTF | TGTGCCAGCAGCTTAAGACAGTCCTATGGCTACACCTTC
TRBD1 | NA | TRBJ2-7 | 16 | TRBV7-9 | CASTLRGGTGLYEQYF | TGTGCCAGCACCCTCCGGGGCGGGACAGGGCTTTACGAGCAGTACTTC
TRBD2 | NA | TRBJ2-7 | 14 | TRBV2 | CASRPAGGSYEQYF | TGTGCCAGCAGGCCAGCGGGGGGCTCCTACGAGCAGTACTTC
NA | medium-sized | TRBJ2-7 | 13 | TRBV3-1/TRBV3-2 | CASQARDSYEQYF | TGTGCCAGCCAGGCGAGGGACTCCTACGAGCAGTACTTC
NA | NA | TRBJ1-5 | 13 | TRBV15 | CATSTQVDQPQHF | TGTGCCACCTCTACGCAAGTAGATCAGCCCCAGCATTTT
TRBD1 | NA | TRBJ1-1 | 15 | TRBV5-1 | CASSLGRQGIRIAFF | TGCGCCAGCAGCTTGGGCCGACAGGGGATACGAATAGCTTTCTTT
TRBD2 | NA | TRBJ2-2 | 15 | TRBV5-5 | CASSLTSGATGELFF | TGTGCCAGCAGCTTGACTAGCGGAGCCACCGGGGAGCTGTTTTTT
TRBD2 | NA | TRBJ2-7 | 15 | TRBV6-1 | CASSEGLAGSYEQYF | TGTGCCAGCAGTGAAGGACTAGCGGGCTCCTACGAGCAGTACTTC
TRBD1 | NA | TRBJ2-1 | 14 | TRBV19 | CASSPGTVYNEQFF | TGTGCCAGTAGCCCGGGGACAGTCTACAATGAGCAGTTCTTC
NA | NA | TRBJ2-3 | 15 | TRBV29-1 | CSVEESRVGTDTQYF | TGCAGCGTTGAAGAAAGCCGGGTGGGCACAGATACGCAGTATTTT
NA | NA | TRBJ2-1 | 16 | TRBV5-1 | CASSLEGSLSYNEQFF | TGCGCCAGCAGCTTGGAGGGGTCCCTCTCCTACAATGAGCAGTTCTTC
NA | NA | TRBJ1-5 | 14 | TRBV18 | CASSPSGGNQPQHF | TGTGCCAGCTCACCCTCGGGGGGAAATCAGCCCCAGCATTTT
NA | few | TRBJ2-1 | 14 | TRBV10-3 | CAISGGLTYNEQFF | TGTGCCATCAGTGGCGGGTTGACCTACAATGAGCAGTTCTTC
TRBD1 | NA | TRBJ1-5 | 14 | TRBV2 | CASRGTGESQPQHF | TGTGCCAGCAGGGGGACAGGGGAGAGTCAGCCCCAGCATTTT
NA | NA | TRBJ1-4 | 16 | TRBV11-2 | CASSFLQAATNEKLFF | TGTGCCAGCAGCTTTTTACAGGCTGCAACTAATGAAAAACTGTTTTTT
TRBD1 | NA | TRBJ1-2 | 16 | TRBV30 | CAWTAGGGDLRYGYTF | TGTGCCTGGACGGCGGGAGGGGGCGACCTTCGCTATGGCTACACCTTC
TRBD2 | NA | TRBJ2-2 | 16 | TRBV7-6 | CASSLLAGGNTGELFF | TGTGCCAGCAGCTTATTAGCGGGAGGGAACACCGGGGAGCTGTTTTTT
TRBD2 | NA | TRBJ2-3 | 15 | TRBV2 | CASIQVGGPTDTQYF | TGTGCCAGCATCCAGGTGGGAGGGCCAACAGATACGCAGTATTTT